This T cell receptor (beta chain) was sequenced in a study of blood T cell repertoires in COVID-19. The J segment lost 4 bases and the V segment lost 3 bases, leaving 2 bases of the junction unmatched. Germline CDR1 SGHDT, CDR2 YYEEEE. The CDR3 has 13 amino acids. Authors' processing steps: Reference gene primer amplification gave nucleated cell count estimates. The table came from immunoSEQ multiplex PCR; TCRdb's copy has only in-frame clones and leaves some out. V, J and clone size are taken as reported in that table, and D and trimming were inferred from the DNA itself. The table shows some 45,000 clones, with roughly 87% occurring only once.

The clonotype comes from a man aged 55 to 70 with active COVID-19. The source material was peripheral blood. V gene TRBV5-6 combines with J gene TRBJ1-1; TRBD1 matches at 8 bases. In DNA, the CDR3 is TGTGCCAGCAGCTACACAGGGGGCACTGAAGCTTTCTTT. Translating it yields CASSYTGGTEAFF.